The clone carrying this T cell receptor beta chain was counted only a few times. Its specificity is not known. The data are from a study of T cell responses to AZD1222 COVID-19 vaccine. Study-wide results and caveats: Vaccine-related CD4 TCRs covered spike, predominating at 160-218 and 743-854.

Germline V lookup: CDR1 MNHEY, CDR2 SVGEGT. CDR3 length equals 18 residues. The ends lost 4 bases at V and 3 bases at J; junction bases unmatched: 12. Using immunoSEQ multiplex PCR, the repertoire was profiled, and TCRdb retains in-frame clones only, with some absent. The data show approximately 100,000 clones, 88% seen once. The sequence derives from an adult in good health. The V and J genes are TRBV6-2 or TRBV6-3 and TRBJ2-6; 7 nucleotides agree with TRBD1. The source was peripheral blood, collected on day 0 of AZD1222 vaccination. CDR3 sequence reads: CASSFLMGQPGGANVLTF. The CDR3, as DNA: TGTGCCAGCAGTTTCCTGATGGGACAGCCAGGTGGGGCCAACGTCCTGACTTTC.